Listed below are T cell receptor beta chains from one sample, sequenced in a study of blood T cell repertoires in COVID-19. Produced via immunoSEQ multiplex PCR; TCRdb's table is partial and in-frame only. The table lists about 260,000 clones, roughly nine tenths of them singletons. The source material was peripheral blood. These receptors were collected from a man aged 55 to 69 who had recovered from COVID-19. The CDR3 runs from the conserved cysteine through the conserved F or W. The D gene is left open where the match is weak. Size is omitted from some rows. Given values are once, few, many or a class for expanded clones.

j_gene,d_gene,abundance,v_gene,CDR3nt,CDR3aa
TRBJ2-1,TRBD2,NA,TRBV5-4,TGTGCCAGCAGCCTCTTAGGACTAGCGGGGGAGGATGAGCAGTTCTTC,CASSLLGLAGEDEQFF
TRBJ1-6,TRBD1,once,TRBV5-6,TGTGCCAGCAGCTTGGATCGAACAGGGGAAAATTCACCCCTCCACTTT,CASSLDRTGENSPLHF
TRBJ2-7,TRBD1,once,TRBV19,TGTGCCAGTAGTGCCGACAGGGCTCCCGAGCAGTACTTC,CASSADRAPEQYF
TRBJ2-3,NA,NA,TRBV7-2,TGTGCCAGCAGCTTAGCCGTAGCCCGGGCAGATACGCAGTATTTT,CASSLAVARADTQYF
TRBJ1-1,NA,NA,TRBV27,TGTGCCAGTAGGCCCCGGGTTAAGAACACTGAAGCTTTCTTT,CASRPRVKNTEAFF
TRBJ2-5,NA,once,TRBV6-5,TGTGCCAGCAGTTTGGGGCGGGGATCGGAGACCCAGTACTTC,CASSLGRGSETQYF
TRBJ2-2,NA,once,TRBV6-5,TGTGCCAGCCTCTCGACAGGAATGAACACCGGGGAGCTGTTTTTT,CASLSTGMNTGELFF
TRBJ2-3,TRBD2,NA,TRBV29-1,TGCAGCGGACGACTAGCGGGGGGCACAGATACGCAGTATTTT,CSGRLAGGTDTQYF
TRBJ2-1,TRBD1,NA,TRBV6-5,TGTGCCAGCAGCAGCCCGGGACAGGGAGTTAATGAGCAGTTCTTC,CASSSPGQGVNEQFF
TRBJ2-2,NA,NA,TRBV30,TGTGCCTGGAAATTGACTCCGAACACCGGGGAGCTGTTTTTT,CAWKLTPNTGELFF
TRBJ2-7,TRBD2,NA,TRBV13,TGTGCCAGCAGCGACGCCACTAGCGCGAGACAAGGACCCTACGAGCAGTACTTC,CASSDATSARQGPYEQYF
TRBJ2-1,NA,NA,TRBV5-4,TGTGCCAGCAGCAGCACAGGGAGTGAGCAGTTCTTC,CASSSTGSEQFF
TRBJ1-2,NA,NA,TRBV11-1,TGTGCCAGCTCCTTTCACCGGGACACAAGGGATGGCTACACCTTC,CASSFHRDTRDGYTF
TRBJ2-7,NA,NA,TRBV6-6,TGTGCCAGCAGTTACTCCTACTACGAGCAGTACTTC,CASSYSYYEQYF
TRBJ2-1,NA,NA,TRBV29-1,TGCAGCGTTGAGTCTACGGACTCCCGCTCCTACAATGAGCAGTTCTTC,CSVESTDSRSYNEQFF
TRBJ1-2,NA,NA,TRBV27,TGTGCCAGCACCGAACGGTCTCGTAGCTATGGCTACACCTTC,CASTERSRSYGYTF
TRBJ1-1,NA,once,TRBV18,TGTGCCAGCTCACCAAATAACCCCACGGGATGGTACACTGAAGCTTTCTTT,CASSPNNPTGWYTEAFF
TRBJ2-3,TRBD1,once,TRBV24-1,TGTGCCACCAGTGATCCACAGGGGAGATCAGATACGCAGTATTTT,CATSDPQGRSDTQYF
TRBJ1-2,NA,NA,TRBV5-1,TGCGCCAGCAGCTTGGCCCATCCCCAGGCCGATGGCTACACCTTC,CASSLAHPQADGYTF
TRBJ1-1,NA,once,TRBV27,TGTGCCAGCAGTTTATTGGACACCAGTCTTTTCTTT,CASSLLDTSLFF
TRBJ2-1,TRBD1,NA,TRBV4-1,TGCGCCAGCAGCCAGAGACAGGGAAACAATGAGCAGTTCTTC,CASSQRQGNNEQFF
TRBJ1-1,NA,NA,TRBV6-1,TGTGCCAGCAGTGAGGACAGCTTCACTGAAGCTTTCTTT,CASSEDSFTEAFF
TRBJ2-1,NA,NA,TRBV7-3,TGTGCCAGCAGCTTAACCGGCAATGAGCAGTTCTTC,CASSLTGNEQFF
TRBJ1-4,NA,NA,TRBV5-6,TGTGCCAGCAGCTACGGGAGGAACGAAAAACTGTTTTTT,CASSYGRNEKLFF
TRBJ2-2,TRBD2,NA,TRBV9,TGTGCCAGCAGCGTACCCAGCGGGGGGCCTAACACCGGGGAGCTGTTTTTT,CASSVPSGGPNTGELFF
TRBJ2-3,NA,NA,TRBV7-2,TGTGCCAGCAGCCCCCCCCGCGGGCCGGGCCCCCTGACGCAGTATTTT,CASSPPRGPGPLTQYF
TRBJ2-5,TRBD2,once,TRBV3-1/TRBV3-2,TGTGCCAGCAGCCAAGTGTTCGGGACTAGCGGGTACCAAGAGACCCAGTACTTC,CASSQVFGTSGYQETQYF
TRBJ2-7,TRBD2,NA,TRBV7-9,TGTGCCAGCAGCGTACTAGCGGGGGAGGGCGAGCAGTACTTC,CASSVLAGEGEQYF
TRBJ2-3,TRBD2,NA,TRBV7-2,TGTGCCAGCAGCTTAGATGGCGGGGGGGCGTATGTAGATACGCAGTATTTT,CASSLDGGGAYVDTQYF
TRBJ2-2,TRBD1,few,TRBV7-2,TGTGCCAGCAGATCCGGGACAGAGAACACCGGGGAGCTGTTTTTT,CASRSGTENTGELFF
TRBJ1-3,NA,NA,TRBV2,TGTGCCAGCATGGAAGGAGGGCACTCTGGAAACACCATATATTTT,CASMEGGHSGNTIYF
TRBJ2-4,TRBD2,NA,TRBV6-2/TRBV6-3,TGTGCCAGCAGCCCCCTCTCGGGGGGACAGTACTTC,CASSPLSGGQYF
TRBJ1-4,TRBD1,NA,TRBV24-1,TGTGCCACCAGTGGCAGGGGGGTCGCTAATGAAAAACTGTTTTTT,CATSGRGVANEKLFF
TRBJ2-7,TRBD1,NA,TRBV5-6,TGTGCCAGCAGCTTCGACAGGGACGAGCAGTACTTC,CASSFDRDEQYF
TRBJ2-1,TRBD1,NA,TRBV5-6,TGTGCCAGCAGCTCTCTCCGGGACAGGGGGACCTACAATGAGCAGTTCTTC,CASSSLRDRGTYNEQFF
TRBJ2-2,NA,NA,TRBV4-1,TGCGCCAGCAGCCAGAGTATCTCGGCGAATAGCGCCGGGGAGCTGTTTTTT,CASSQSISANSAGELFF
TRBJ2-2,NA,few,TRBV5-1,TGCGCCAGCAGCTTCTGGACAGCGAGCACCGGGGAGCTGTTTTTT,CASSFWTASTGELFF
TRBJ2-7,TRBD2,NA,TRBV9,TGTGCCAGCGCTTTTGGGATAGCGGGGAATACCTACGAGCAGTACTTC,CASAFGIAGNTYEQYF
TRBJ2-5,TRBD2,NA,TRBV6-4,TGTGCCAGCAGTAGATGGCAGCGGGGCCTCCAAGAGACCCAGTACTTC,CASSRWQRGLQETQYF
TRBJ2-7,NA,few,TRBV10-1,TGCGCCAGCAGTGAGTATAACTCCTACGAGCAGTACTTC,CASSEYNSYEQYF
TRBJ1-1,NA,NA,TRBV7-9,TGTGCCAGCAGCTTAGTATCAGCTGAAGCTTTCTTT,CASSLVSAEAFF
TRBJ1-4,TRBD1,NA,TRBV4-1,TGCGCCAGCAGCCAAGGAATCACAGGGGGGAATGAAAAACTGTTTTTT,CASSQGITGGNEKLFF
TRBJ2-7,TRBD2,NA,TRBV4-2,TGTGCCAGCAGCCAAGATTTGGCTAGCGGGGGGGGCTCCTACGAGCAGTACTTC,CASSQDLASGGGSYEQYF
TRBJ1-2,TRBD1,NA,TRBV27,TGTGCCAGCACCTACTCATACAGGGGGCTGGATGGCTACACCTTC,CASTYSYRGLDGYTF
TRBJ2-1,TRBD1,NA,TRBV3-1/TRBV3-2,TGTGCCAGCAGCCAAGATTGCCAGGGGGATGGTGAGCAGTTCTTC,CASSQDCQGDGEQFF
TRBJ2-5,TRBD2,once,TRBV7-2,TGTGCCAGCATGGCGGGGGTCGCGGGGACCCAGTACTTC,CASMAGVAGTQYF
TRBJ2-3,NA,NA,TRBV7-3,TGTGCCAGCAGCTTACTAGGCTACACAGATACGCAGTATTTT,CASSLLGYTDTQYF
TRBJ2-3,TRBD1,NA,TRBV18,TGTGCCAGCTCACCAACAGGGGTGGCAGATACGCAGTATTTT,CASSPTGVADTQYF